A selection of T cell receptor beta chains follows, all from one sample in a study of cytomegalovirus exposure and HLA in healthy donors. Some clones are missing from TCRdb's copy, which holds only in-frame ones; the method was immunoSEQ multiplex PCR. The sample carries approximately 150,000 clones, about 86% recorded once. The sample consisted of PBMCs. The receptors here all came from a woman aged 25-40 years in good health and CMV-seronegative. The CDR3 runs from the conserved cysteine through the conserved F or W. A D gene is named only where the DNA matches it firmly.

TRBJ1-1 TRBV15 - CATSRVREAPEAFF TGTGCCACCAGCAGAGTCAGGGAAGCTCCTGAAGCTTTCTTT
TRBJ2-3 TRBV29-1 TRBD2 CSVEDSGLAGGRGTDTQYF TGCAGCGTTGAAGATTCGGGACTAGCGGGGGGCCGGGGCACAGATACGCAGTATTTT
TRBJ1-5 TRBV30 - CAWSAQGNQPQHF TGTGCCTGGAGTGCACAGGGAAATCAGCCCCAGCATTTT
TRBJ2-1 TRBV6-4 TRBD2 CASSPTSGGYNEQFF TGTGCCAGCAGTCCTACTAGCGGGGGATACAATGAGCAGTTCTTC
TRBJ2-7 TRBV30 TRBD1 CAWRGQGALYEQYF TGTGCCTGGAGGGGGCAGGGGGCCCTCTACGAGCAGTACTTC
TRBJ2-7 TRBV2 TRBD2 CASTVAGGREQYF TGTGCCAGCACGGTAGCGGGGGGGCGAGAGCAGTACTTC
TRBJ2-1 TRBV6-5 TRBD1 CATGDRVNEQFF TGTGCTACCGGAGACAGGGTAAATGAGCAGTTCTTC
TRBJ2-7 TRBV19 - CASSPTDSSYEQYF TGTGCCAGTAGTCCGACGGACAGCTCCTACGAGCAGTACTTC
TRBJ2-7 TRBV6-1 TRBD1 CASSEEGGQGPYEQYF TGTGCCAGCAGTGAAGAGGGGGGACAGGGACCCTACGAGCAGTACTTC
TRBJ2-7 TRBV5-1 TRBD1 CASSLGTGGDEQYF TGCGCCAGCAGCCTCGGGACAGGGGGCGACGAGCAGTACTTC
TRBJ2-1 TRBV29-1 TRBD2 CSVALLAGVLGEQFF TGCAGCGTTGCGTTGCTAGCGGGGGTTTTAGGTGAGCAGTTCTTC
TRBJ1-6 TRBV9 - CASSPGQWSPLHF TGTGCCAGCAGTCCCGGACAGTGGTCACCCCTCCACTTT
TRBJ1-2 TRBV7-9 TRBD1 CASSVGGVDRGNYGYTF TGTGCCAGCAGCGTAGGCGGCGTGGACAGGGGGAACTATGGCTACACCTTC
TRBJ1-5 TRBV12-1 - CASSLQGASNQPQHF TGTGCCAGCAGCCTACAGGGGGCCAGCAATCAGCCCCAGCATTTT
TRBJ2-7 TRBV27 - CASSPISGQKGYEQYF TGTGCCAGCAGTCCGATCTCAGGACAGAAAGGCTACGAGCAGTACTTC
TRBJ2-5 TRBV7-6 - CASREQFPAETQYF TGTGCCAGCAGGGAACAGTTCCCGGCGGAGACCCAGTACTTC
TRBJ2-2 TRBV27 TRBD1 CASSPTGTVTGELFF TGTGCCAGCAGTCCGACAGGGACGGTCACCGGGGAGCTGTTTTTT
TRBJ1-1 TRBV7-2 - CASSLMGARDTEAFF TGTGCCAGCAGCTTAATGGGGGCGCGGGACACTGAAGCTTTCTTT
TRBJ2-7 TRBV6-5 TRBD1 CASSYSRDSYEQYF TGTGCCAGCAGTTATTCCCGGGACAGCTACGAGCAGTACTTC
TRBJ1-3 TRBV5-1 - CASSLFSGNTIYF TGCGCCAGCAGCTTGTTCAGTGGAAACACCATATATTTT
TRBJ1-6 TRBV7-2 - CASSLTRDIHNSPLHF TGTGCCAGCAGCTTAACCCGGGACATCCATAATTCACCCCTCCACTTT
TRBJ2-1 TRBV7-9 TRBD2 CASSSGSVAGFF TGTGCCAGCAGCTCTGGTTCGGTAGCGGGGTTCTTC
TRBJ1-2 TRBV13 - CASSLEAESNYGYTF TGTGCCAGCAGCTTAGAGGCGGAATCCAACTATGGCTACACCTTC
TRBJ1-1 TRBV10-3 TRBD1 CAIQGQHTEAFF TGTGCCATCCAGGGACAGCACACTGAAGCTTTCTTT
TRBJ1-2 TRBV5-1 - CASSFLGGNSYGYTF TGCGCCAGCAGCTTCCTTGGAGGTAACTCCTATGGCTACACCTTC
TRBJ1-5 TRBV27 TRBD1 CASSLYSPYAGTGNQPQHF TGTGCCAGCAGTTTATATTCACCATACGCCGGGACAGGGAATCAGCCCCAGCATTTT
TRBJ2-1 TRBV11-3 - CASSLSRGAHNEQFF TGTGCCAGCAGCTTATCCCGGGGGGCCCACAATGAGCAGTTCTTC
TRBJ1-6 TRBV4-2 TRBD1 CASSPGTGEGSPLHF TGTGCCAGCAGCCCAGGGACAGGGGAGGGATCACCCCTCCACTTT
TRBJ2-5 TRBV9 - CASSVGQGTGETQYF TGTGCCAGCAGCGTAGGGCAGGGTACAGGAGAGACCCAGTACTTC